This T cell receptor (beta chain) was recovered during a study of blood T cell repertoires in COVID-19. For the study at large: Acute and convalescent COVID-19 samples came from the United States, Italy and Spain. PBMCs, B-cell-depleted T cells, or T cells were the source of the cDNA or gDNA that made up the material.

In germline, CDR1 is KGHDR, CDR2 SFDVKD. Trimming pared 4 bases from V and 3 bases from J, leaving 15 bases between. CDR3 length: 15 amino acids. Under the authors' procedure: Nucleated cell counts were estimated from reference gene primer amplification. TCRdb's copy holds only in-frame clones and misses some; the assay was immunoSEQ multiplex PCR. The V and J calls and clone size are taken from that table; D and trimming were inferred from the DNA. The sample carries some 210,000 clones, about nine tenths recorded once. The sequenced material came from peripheral blood. The clonotype comes from a man aged 55 to 70 who had recovered from COVID-19. V gene TRBV24-1 combines with J gene TRBJ2-7; D is perhaps TRBD1 (6 bases). This CDR3 is CATSDPAADSYEQYF. DNA for the CDR3: TGTGCCACCAGTGACCCCGCAGCGGACAGCTACGAGCAGTACTTC.